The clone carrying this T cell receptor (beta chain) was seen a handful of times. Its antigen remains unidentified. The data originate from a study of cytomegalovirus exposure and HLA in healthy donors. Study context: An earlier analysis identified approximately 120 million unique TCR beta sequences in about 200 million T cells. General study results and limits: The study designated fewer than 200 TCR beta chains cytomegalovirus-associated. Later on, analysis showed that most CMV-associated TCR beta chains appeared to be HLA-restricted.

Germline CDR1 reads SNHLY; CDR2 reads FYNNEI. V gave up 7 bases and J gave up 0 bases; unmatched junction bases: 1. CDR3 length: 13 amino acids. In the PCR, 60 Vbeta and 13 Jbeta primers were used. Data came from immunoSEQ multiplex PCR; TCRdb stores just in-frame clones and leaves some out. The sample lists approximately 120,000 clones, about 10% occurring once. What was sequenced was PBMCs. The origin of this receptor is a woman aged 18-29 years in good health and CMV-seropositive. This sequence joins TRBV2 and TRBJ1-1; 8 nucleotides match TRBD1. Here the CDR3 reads CASKGQVNTEAFF. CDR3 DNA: TGTGCCAGCAAGGGACAGGTGAACACTGAAGCTTTCTTT.